The 10 T cell receptor beta chains reported below all come from one sample, sequenced in a study of naive and memory T cell subsets. Ligated cDNA underwent four rounds of PCR with nested alpha and beta constant region primers and SP2. TCRdb itself ran the 5' RACE reads through MiXCR, one entry per CDR3 protein. The table lists 60,000 or so distinct CDR3 sequences, roughly 6.7% of them singletons, with over 7.5% in the top ten. A UMI-containing oligonucleotide was joined by 3' ligation to the TCR cDNA template. These receptors were taken from a male donor in good health.

This clonotype was seen at least ten times. This chain uses TRBV5-1 with TRBJ2-5; either TRBD1 or TRBD2 may fit D (5 bases each). In germline, CDR1 is SGHRS, CDR2 YFSETQ. Trimming removed 0 bases from V and 0 bases from J, with 15 bases in between. This CDR3 is 17 amino acids long. The CDR3 sequence: CASSLEPRGTYQETQYF. The CDR3 bases are TGCGCCAGCAGCTTGGAACCCAGAGGGACCTACCAAGAGACCCAGTACTTC. The whole variable domain, remainder taken from reference TRBV5-1 and TRBJ2-5, is KAGVTQTPRYLIKTRGQQVTLSCSPISGHRSVSWYQQTPGQGLQFLFEYFSETQRNKGNFPGRFSGRQFSNSRSEMNVSTLELGDSALYLCASSLEPRGTYQETQYFGPGTRLLVL.

The DNA of the CDR3 is TGTGCCAGCAGCGTAGTTTGGGGCCCGAATGAAAAACTGTTTTTT. Translated: CASSVVWGPNEKLFF. This chain links TRBV9 with TRBJ1-4, with D tentatively TRBD1 (5 bases). CDR3 length equals 15 residues. The V gene's germline CDR1 is SGDLS and CDR2 YYNGEE. Between the trimmed V and J ends, which lost 0 bases and 5 bases, there was a span of 11 bases.

As DNA, the CDR3 is TGTGCCAGCAGCTTGGCAACTTCCGGCGAGCAGTACTTC. Its translation: CASSLATSGEQYF. V usage is TRBV7-7 and J usage is TRBJ2-7; D unclear. This CDR3 is built from 13 residues. Germline V gene data show CDR1 as SSHAT and CDR2 as FNYEAQ (reference sequence). The V end lost 3 bases, the J end lost 6 bases, and 12 bases lay between the germline ends.

In this sample, this clonotype turned up a few times. The V and J genes are TRBV19 and TRBJ2-3; unclear D gene. Trimming stripped 1 base from V and 4 bases from J, with 6 bases between. Per the germline V gene, CDR1 is LNHDA and CDR2 is SQIVND (reference sequence). The CDR3 spans 13 residues. The CDR3, as DNA: TGTGCCAGTAGTATAGTAGCCGCAGATACGCAGTATTTT. As protein: CASSIVAADTQYF. Full variable domain (remainder filled in from reference TRBV19 and TRBJ2-3): DGGITQSPKYLFRKEGQNVTLSCEQNLNHDAMYWYRQDPGQGLRLIYYSQIVNDFQKGDIAEGYSVSREKKESFPLTVTSAQKNPTAFYLCASSIVAADTQYFGPGTRLTVL.

This clonotype came up many times. The CDR3 here is CASSLEGTGRSPLHF. In DNA form, the CDR3 reads TGTGCCAGCAGCTTAGAGGGCACCGGGAGGTCACCCCTCCACTTT. The chain has TRBV7-2 and TRBJ1-6, with unresolved D. The V end lost 1 base, the J end lost 10 bases, and 14 bases lay between the germline ends. This CDR3 contains 15 residues. Germline values: CDR1 SGHTA, CDR2 FQGNSA.

This rearrangement joins TRBV30 to TRBJ2-5; D uncertain. Germline assignment: CDR1 GTSNPN and CDR2 SVGIG (reference sequence). There are 13 residues in the CDR3. Between the trimmed V and J ends, which lost 4 bases and 1 base, there was a span of 10 bases. This CDR3 reads CAWNEQLQETQYF. The CDR3 region has the DNA TGTGCCTGGAATGAGCAGCTCCAAGAGACCCAGTACTTC.

This sequence joins TRBV6-5 and TRBJ2-7; D possibly corresponds to TRBD2 (5 bases). Trimming took off 0 bases at V and 0 bases at J, with 9 bases between the two ends. From germline, CDR1 is MNHEY and CDR2 SVGAGI. This CDR3 spans 15 amino acids. Here the CDR3 reads CASSYSRANSYEQYF. CDR3 nucleotides: TGTGCCAGCAGTTACTCGAGGGCTAACTCCTACGAGCAGTACTTC.

This sequence joins TRBV27 and TRBJ2-3; TRBD2 aligns across 10 bases. Germline values: CDR1 MNHEY, CDR2 SMNVEV (reference sequence). With V trimmed by 2 bases and J by 4 bases, 9 bases remained unmatched. The CDR3 totals 17 residues. The CDR3 DNA reads as TGTGCCAGCAGTTTACTCCCGAGCGGGGGGGGGTCAGATACGCAGTATTTT. It codes for CASSLLPSGGGSDTQYF.

This chain uses TRBV2 with TRBJ2-7; 10 bases fit TRBD1. CDR1 and CDR2 (germline): SNHLY, FYNNEI. The CDR3 contains 14 residues. The trim removed 4 bases at V and 4 bases at J, leaving 4 bases unmatched. CDR3 nucleotides: TGTGCCAGCAGTGGACAGGGGGCAGAGTACGAGCAGTACTTC. It translates to CASSGQGAEYEQYF.

The chain carries TRBV19 and TRBJ2-1, with 10 bases aligning to TRBD2. This CDR3 has 18 residues. With 5 bases clipped from V and 6 bases from J, the junction kept 16 bases outside the gene matches. The germline V gene has CDR1 LNHDA and CDR2 SQIVND (reference sequence). CDR3 sequence (DNA): TGTGCCAGTAGTCATCCAAGGACTAGCGGAGGCCCGGGCAATGAGCAGTTCTTC. Protein product: CASSHPRTSGGPGNEQFF.